These T cell receptor beta chains were read from a single sample in a study of shared clonotypes between healthy human individuals. Sequencing was performed with immunoSEQ multiplex PCR; in TCRdb, only in-frame clones are kept and a portion is missing. This table holds millions of clones, roughly 91% found once. Material: naive CD8+ T cells from PBMCs. The receptor source for this set is a man between 18 and 29 years old in good health. Some clones in this sample may be carry-over from other donors' samples. Both conserved end residues are part of each CDR3. Each record gives: CDR3 protein, CDR3 DNA, J gene, D gene, CDR3 length, clone size, V gene. The D gene is left open where the match is weak. Size values are once, few and many counts, or a class for expanded clones, and some rows have none.

CDR3aa: CASSVKPTGGAGGELFF
CDR3nt: TGTGCCAGCAGCGTAAAACCGACAGGGGGCGCGGGCGGGGAGCTGTTTTTT
j_gene: TRBJ2-2
d_gene: TRBD1
len: 17
abundance: once
v_gene: TRBV9

CDR3aa: CASSLFTPAQTHNYGYTF
CDR3nt: TGTGCCAGCAGTTTATTTACGCCAGCACAGACCCACAACTATGGCTACACCTTC
j_gene: TRBJ1-2
d_gene: NA
len: 18
abundance: NA
v_gene: TRBV28

CDR3aa: CASSRRTRGNTGELFF
CDR3nt: TGTGCCAGCAGCCGCAGAACCAGGGGGAACACCGGGGAGCTGTTTTTT
j_gene: TRBJ2-2
d_gene: NA
len: 16
abundance: NA
v_gene: TRBV7-9

CDR3aa: CASSAGTVSNQPQHF
CDR3nt: TGTGCCAGCAGTGCGGGGACAGTTAGCAATCAGCCCCAGCATTTT
j_gene: TRBJ1-5
d_gene: TRBD1
len: 15
abundance: NA
v_gene: TRBV25-1

CDR3aa: CASMGGPGELFF
CDR3nt: TGTGCCAGCATGGGAGGCCCCGGGGAGCTGTTTTTT
j_gene: TRBJ2-2
d_gene: NA
len: 12
abundance: NA
v_gene: TRBV6-5

CDR3aa: CASSSGTSGFTDTQYF
CDR3nt: TGTGCCAGCAGCTCCGGGACTAGCGGGTTCACAGATACGCAGTATTTT
j_gene: TRBJ2-3
d_gene: TRBD2
len: 16
abundance: NA
v_gene: TRBV7-3

CDR3aa: CSVEGGGSGANVLTF
CDR3nt: TGCAGCGTTGAGGGTGGTGGCTCTGGGGCCAACGTCCTGACTTTC
j_gene: TRBJ2-6
d_gene: NA
len: 15
abundance: NA
v_gene: TRBV29-1

CDR3aa: CASSYSPRNEQYF
CDR3nt: TGTGCCAGCAGTTACTCCCCGCGGAACGAGCAGTACTTC
j_gene: TRBJ2-7
d_gene: NA
len: 13
abundance: NA
v_gene: TRBV6-6

CDR3aa: CASSFRVSSYNEQFF
CDR3nt: TGTGCCAGCAGTTTCAGGGTGAGCTCCTACAATGAGCAGTTCTTC
j_gene: TRBJ2-1
d_gene: NA
len: 15
abundance: NA
v_gene: TRBV28

CDR3aa: CASSARDRGNQPQHF
CDR3nt: TGTGCCAGCAGCGCCCGGGACAGGGGTAATCAGCCCCAGCATTTT
j_gene: TRBJ1-5
d_gene: TRBD1
len: 15
abundance: NA
v_gene: TRBV9

CDR3aa: CASSGRDQNYGYTF
CDR3nt: TGTGCCAGCAGTGGCCGGGACCAAAATTATGGCTACACCTTC
j_gene: TRBJ1-2
d_gene: NA
len: 14
abundance: NA
v_gene: TRBV28

CDR3aa: CASRGLTDQADTQYF
CDR3nt: TGTGCCAGCAGAGGATTGACGGACCAAGCAGATACGCAGTATTTT
j_gene: TRBJ2-3
d_gene: NA
len: 15
abundance: once
v_gene: TRBV6-6

CDR3aa: CASRGTGELFF
CDR3nt: TGTGCCAGCAGGGGCACCGGGGAGCTGTTTTTT
j_gene: TRBJ2-2
d_gene: NA
len: 11
abundance: NA
v_gene: TRBV27

CDR3aa: CASSNGISGANVLTF
CDR3nt: TGTGCCAGCAGTAACGGCATCTCTGGGGCCAACGTCCTGACTTTC
j_gene: TRBJ2-6
d_gene: NA
len: 15
abundance: NA
v_gene: TRBV6-5

CDR3aa: CASSEAQGQADTQYF
CDR3nt: TGTGCCAGCAGTGAAGCGCAGGGGCAGGCAGATACGCAGTATTTT
j_gene: TRBJ2-3
d_gene: NA
len: 15
abundance: NA
v_gene: TRBV2

CDR3aa: CASRGVSSYEQYF
CDR3nt: TGTGCCAGCAGGGGTGTTTCCTCCTACGAGCAGTACTTC
j_gene: TRBJ2-7
d_gene: NA
len: 13
abundance: NA
v_gene: TRBV27

CDR3aa: CAISESVVLVEQYF
CDR3nt: TGTGCCATCAGTGAGTCGGTAGTCTTAGTCGAGCAGTACTTC
j_gene: TRBJ2-7
d_gene: NA
len: 14
abundance: NA
v_gene: TRBV10-3

CDR3aa: CASSYSTSGSYEQYF
CDR3nt: TGTGCCAGCAGTTACTCGACTAGCGGGAGCTACGAGCAGTACTTC
j_gene: TRBJ2-7
d_gene: TRBD2
len: 15
abundance: few
v_gene: TRBV6-6

CDR3aa: CASSDGANTGELFF
CDR3nt: TGTGCCAGCAGTGACGGGGCGAACACCGGGGAGCTGTTTTTT
j_gene: TRBJ2-2
d_gene: NA
len: 14
abundance: NA
v_gene: TRBV2

CDR3aa: CASSQVEGTEQYF
CDR3nt: TGCGCCAGCAGCCAAGTGGAAGGGACCGAGCAGTACTTC
j_gene: TRBJ2-7
d_gene: NA
len: 13
abundance: NA
v_gene: TRBV4-1

CDR3aa: CASSFTSGSSYEQYF
CDR3nt: TGTGCCAGCAGCTTCACTAGCGGGAGCTCCTACGAGCAGTACTTC
j_gene: TRBJ2-7
d_gene: TRBD2
len: 15
abundance: NA
v_gene: TRBV11-3

CDR3aa: CASSVLKLSYEQYF
CDR3nt: TGTGCCAGCAGCGTCCTAAAACTCTCCTACGAGCAGTACTTC
j_gene: TRBJ2-7
d_gene: NA
len: 14
abundance: NA
v_gene: TRBV21-1

CDR3aa: CASSPDGNEKLFF
CDR3nt: TGTGCCAGCAGTCCAGACGGTAATGAAAAACTGTTTTTT
j_gene: TRBJ1-4
d_gene: NA
len: 13
abundance: NA
v_gene: TRBV27

CDR3aa: CASTPGHGSYYGYTF
CDR3nt: TGTGCCAGTACCCCGGGACATGGAAGTTACTATGGCTACACCTTC
j_gene: TRBJ1-2
d_gene: NA
len: 15
abundance: NA
v_gene: TRBV19

CDR3aa: CASTLSGIQETQYF
CDR3nt: TGCGCCAGCACCCTTAGCGGGATCCAAGAGACCCAGTACTTC
j_gene: TRBJ2-5
d_gene: TRBD2
len: 14
abundance: NA
v_gene: TRBV10-2

CDR3aa: CASSPEGMRGKLFF
CDR3nt: TGCGCCAGCAGTCCAGAGGGAATGAGGGGGAAACTGTTTTTT
j_gene: TRBJ1-4
d_gene: NA
len: 14
abundance: once
v_gene: TRBV10-2

CDR3aa: CASSLGVYSNQPQHF
CDR3nt: TGTGCCAGCAGCTTAGGGGTATATAGCAATCAGCCCCAGCATTTT
j_gene: TRBJ1-5
d_gene: NA
len: 15
abundance: NA
v_gene: TRBV27

CDR3aa: CASRGRRDLNEKLFF
CDR3nt: TGTGCCAGCAGGGGCAGAAGAGATCTTAATGAAAAACTGTTTTTT
j_gene: TRBJ1-4
d_gene: NA
len: 15
abundance: NA
v_gene: TRBV25-1